This TCR beta chain was identified during a study of preoperative IRX-2 immunotherapy in early breast cancer. Here immunoSEQ multiplex PCR was the method, and the copy in TCRdb shows in-frame clones only, minus some. This sample yields 90,000 to 100,000 clones, of which roughly 85% are seen a single time; roughly 2% belongs to the top ten. The CDR3 spans 16 residues. Germline values: CDR1 MGHRA, CDR2 YSYEKL. V was cut by 2 bases and J by 2 bases, with 12 bases left in between. Regarding treatment: preoperative locoregional IRX-2 cytokine immunotherapy. Patients received preoperative, locoregional IRX-2 cytokine immunotherapy in a phase Ib study.

The V call is TRBV4-1, the J call TRBJ2-2; no definite D call. Here the sequenced sample was tumor tissue, taken after IRX-2 immunotherapy. The origin of this receptor is a human donor with breast cancer. CDR3 loop: CASSQIPKSNTGELFF. The CDR3 DNA is TGCGCCAGCAGCCAAATCCCCAAGTCTAACACCGGGGAGCTGTTTTTT.